This TCR beta chain was found in a study of blood T cells in healthy people across ages (dated by TCRdb to 2015 to 2017). For context, the study as a whole: In model experiments, template switching captured roughly one uniquely barcoded TCR beta cDNA molecule for every two T cells. To track age-related changes in TCR beta repertoire diversity, the study relied on deep sequencing normalized with unique cDNA molecular identifiers. The donors were divided into four age groups: young (average around 16 years), middle-aged (about 39), aged (roughly 66) and long-lived (about 79). To avoid experimental bias, donors of different ages were spread randomly across the sequencing lanes. Two additional independent replicas of 1 million unique cDNA reads from the same blood draw were analyzed for two donors (one aged 18 to 30 and one aged 80 or older).

The germline V gene (reference sequence) sets CDR1 to LNHNV and CDR2 to YYDKDF. From the cysteine up to the phenylalanine, the CDR3 has a length of 15 residues. Here the CDR3 DNA is all that survives: 45 bases in frame from base 1. V trim: 3 bases; J trim: 1 base; unmatched bases: 4. Points on this clonotype: It has no known antigen specificity. No base quality values were provided; no much bigger clone lies one nucleotide off.

Systemically healthy Caucasian individuals from Russia, around 38 in total and aged 6 to 90 years, were included as donors. Roughly 11 milliliters of peripheral blood were drawn from each donor into EDTA-treated Vacutainer tubes. PBMCs were isolated by Ficoll-Paque density-gradient centrifugation, with at least 6.5 million obtained per sample. Trizol reagent was used to extract total RNA from PBMCs, with at least 5 micrograms per sample. Naive CD45RAhigh/CD27high T cell percentages were measured by flow cytometry on a PBMC aliquot from every donor. Summary of the overall study and its limitations: Total diversity estimates from one million sequenced T cells were considered lower bounds and underestimates. Donor CMV infection status was unknown, potentially confounding age-related changes in expanded clonotypes. Compared with the aged group, the long-lived group had more naive CD4+ T cells, fewer expanded clones and increased TCR diversity, a pattern suggesting age selection. Observed TCR beta diversity per million T cells fell roughly linearly with age, and a significant reduction was already apparent by age around 40. A strong correlation was found between observed TCR beta diversity and the percentage of naive T cells measured by flow cytometry. Because profiling used bulk unsorted PBMCs, naive and antigen-experienced compartments could not be compared conclusively.

Library method: 5' RACE. The listed sequencing device is Illumina HiSeq 2500. The second PCR ran for roughly 7 to 12 cycles and used a J-beta primer mix along with a sample-barcoded 5' primer. A template-switch 5' adaptor carrying 12 random nucleotides introduced a unique molecular identifier onto each TCR beta cDNA molecule. Each sample yielded at least 2.5 million CDR3-containing paired-end reads. First-strand cDNA was synthesized from all RNA with the Mint cDNA synthesis kit, primed by a TRBC-specific oligonucleotide. Following uracil-DNA glycosylase treatment, a first 18-cycle PCR with universal primers M1SS and BC2_uni_R was performed on all cDNA. The published analysis was carried out like this. For normalization, 1 million high-quality reads were randomly selected from each sample, with every read carrying a distinct molecular identifier. Instead of being binned into consensus sequences, reads with shared molecular identifiers were discarded. MiTCR, run with a Q25 quality threshold and the strictest error-elimination algorithm, handled CDR3 identification, clonotype clustering and error correction. A nonparametric unseen species model with Euler transformation was used to estimate lower-bound total TCR beta diversity. Through fastp at Q25 and MiXCR, TCRdb rebuilt clones from the public reads, retaining in-frame beta chains. Identical CDR3 proteins give one entry, which carries the most common genes and DNA. For this entry, the V and J calls and clone size follow TCRdb and not the study's own pipeline. Counted in this sample were 1.5 million to 2 million distinct CDR3 sequences; approximately 30% of them appeared once. The ten largest clones add up to less than 9.5% of the sample.

This clonotype was obtained from a young woman in good health. This sequence uses TRBV15 and TRBJ2-3; 7 nucleotides in the junction match TRBD1. The sample taken for sequencing was blood. This receptor has the CDR3 CATSRPDRGTDTQYF. The DNA is as follows: TGTGCCACCAGCAGGCCCGACAGGGGCACAGATACGCAGTATTTT.